This TCR beta chain was captured in a study of cytomegalovirus exposure and HLA in healthy donors (dated by TCRdb to the late 2010s). Broadly, across the study: In an earlier analysis of roughly 590 of the donors, about 260 Gb of sequence data and about 110 million unique TCR beta sequences from about 180 million T cells were reported. An early release that covered about 640 HLA-typed donors contained about 300 gigabases of sequencing data and about 84 million unique TCR sequences. Of the roughly 400 genotyped donors, about 80% fell in the genetic ancestry cluster associated with self-reported Caucasian donors. The study aimed to test whether cataloging public T cell receptors could reveal signatures of past pathogen exposure. Using immunosequencing, the study profiled T cell repertoires from about 650 subjects and related those repertoires to cytomegalovirus serostatus. Besides the first cohort of approximately 670 subjects, a separate validation cohort made up of over 100 different subjects was used. To predict cytomegalovirus infection status, the study brought together high-throughput TCR immunosequencing, statistical association of individual TCRs with disease status, and machine learning. A later analysis re-analyzed previously published TCR beta repertoires from 650 to 800 donors and added high-resolution HLA genotyping to study TCR occurrence patterns. Rather than using new phenotypic data, the later analysis identified candidate immune exposures from TCR beta sequences and from how often those sequences occurred across donors. An earlier analysis of 450 to 750 of the donors used high-throughput TCR beta sequencing to judge whether each TCR beta V gene segment behaved as functional or pseudogenic. Donor age, sex, ethnicity and CMV serostatus were collected together with the repertoire data. Genome-wide SNP genotypes for about three fifths of the 666 donors were used in a later genetic analysis, which treated that subset as a discovery cohort. Every repertoire in the discovery cohort had been generated on one and the same sequencing platform. HLA typing included class I and class II loci at four-digit resolution. Typing coverage varied by locus: about 620-630 donors for A, B, C, DRB1 and DQB1; some 520 for DQA1; approximately 570 for DPA1; about 450 for DPB1. Five DR-DQ haplotypes were handled as single units for association and clustering because linkage in the cohort was strong. Among some 410 genotyped donors of the cohort, an average of approximately 230,000 unique TCR beta nucleotide sequences were sequenced per donor, about a sixth of them non-productive. The investigation overall reported the following: In a later analysis, several top co-occurrence clusters were reported to appear linked to parvovirus B19, influenza, CMV and Epstein-Barr virus. In this cohort, only TCR beta chains were sequenced, and detectable features were limited by the absence of alpha or paired-chain data. A few of the identified cytomegalovirus-associated TCR beta chains were confirmed in vitro to be specific for cytomegalovirus antigens. A later analysis found that TCR association rates varied across HLA loci, with DRB1 alleles showing the most associated TCRs and HLA-C alleles the fewest. When HLA alleles, especially DR and DQ, strongly co-occurred, TCR associations were difficult to assign to individual alleles. Correlated functional status among segregating V segments might be attributable to linkage disequilibrium, but an unknown experimental factor could not be ruled out. Cytomegalovirus status was reported to be diagnosed by the classifier with high specificity and sensitivity in both the original and validation cohorts. V-gene and J-gene trimming of TCR beta chains was associated with a missense DCLRE1C variant in a later genetic analysis, and the association was replicated in an independent cohort. A later analysis associated roughly 17,000 TCR beta sequences with specific HLA alleles at a false discovery rate of 0.05. In a later analysis, HLA-associated TCR beta chains showed more clonal expansion and lower generation probabilities than non-associated chains that were equally common. In the study, around 160 TCR beta chains were listed as associated with cytomegalovirus. Because counts were too low, seventeen rarely observed V segments, including chromosome 9 orphons, were excluded from the earlier analysis of fewer than 650 of the donors. According to a later analysis, most CMV-associated TCR beta chains appeared to be HLA-restricted, and the HLA associations seemed to be driven largely by CMV exposure. The sequencing pipeline was judged likely to have produced a cluster of highly shared sequence variants as a technical artifact. It was suggested by the authors that the approach could potentially be generalized to other disease states and immunological phenotypes. Because some donors lacked HLA typing at each locus, the association tests relied only on the typed subset. Presence/absence analyses assumed roughly uniform sequencing depth across donors, an assumption that may not hold. Compared with the roughly 600-donor mean, donors in an Asian-associated ancestry cluster had fewer N-insertions in productive TCRs, according to a later genetic analysis. Most TCR sequences were observed very rarely across donors, whereas some public TCRs were present in many individuals. The only immune exposure information available for the cohort was CMV serostatus. An earlier analysis of around 540 of the donors showed that most TCR beta V segments appeared in productive rearrangements either about 87% or about 30% of the time, which broadly matched IMGT annotations. A further reported finding was that TCR beta sequences accurately predicted the HLA-A and HLA-B alleles for most subjects in the first cohort.

In the case of this clone: This receptor's antigen is unknown. Qualities for individual bases were not recorded, and no much larger clone is one base off.

The cohort was made up of 666 healthy bone marrow donors. Cohort members were all nominally healthy when sampled, although unrecorded immune exposures were likely present. The donor was CMV seropositive and was included in the group of 250 to 300 seropositive cohort members. Every donor gave a peripheral blood sample, and the peripheral blood mononuclear cells from that sample were used for TCR beta sequencing. Genomic DNA extraction from the blood cell samples was performed with the Qiagen DNeasy Blood Extraction Kit. Libraries were built with the immunoSEQ multiplex PCR assay. For the multiplex PCR, a mixture combining 60 forward primers for TCR Vbeta segments and 13 reverse primers for TCR Jbeta segments was used. Amplification of the CDR3 region of rearranged TCR beta genes was performed with a multiplex PCR assay on genomic DNA. On the Illumina HiSeq System, the amplified TCR beta libraries were sequenced as 87-base-pair reads. For the original study's pipeline: In a later analysis, tens of millions of unique TCR beta chains were counted across the roughly 610 repertoires, and roughly 10 million of these chains were shared by at least two donors. Raw reads were error-corrected and collapsed into unique sequences by a nearest-neighbor algorithm in which closely related sequences were merged to remove PCR and sequencing errors. Alignment of CDR3 sequences to IMGT reference sequences was used to assign V, D and J gene segments. For a sequence to be retained, a match of at least six nucleotides to both a V gene segment and a J gene segment was required. A rearrangement was called productive if the CDR3 had no stop codons and remained in frame with V and J, and every other rearrangement was called non-productive. Following IMGT convention, CDR3 was defined as the stretch from the second conserved V-encoded cysteine to the conserved J-encoded phenylalanine. The earlier analysis of 587 of the donors excluded sequences that lacked an unambiguous match to a single V gene segment. In an earlier analysis of some 590 of the donors, V segments were called functional above 56.7% productive rearrangements and were called segregating when the between-donor standard deviation exceeded 5%. To diagnose cytomegalovirus status from the catalog of TCR beta chain sequences, a statistical classification framework was built. In a later analysis, V and J genes were assigned by comparing TCR nucleotide sequences against IMGT/GENE-DB human TR gene sequences. A later analysis assigned CDR3 sequences and most-parsimonious VDJ recombination scenarios with the TCRdist pipeline. In a later analysis, each TCR beta chain was defined by its CDR3 amino acid sequence together with its V-gene family, and reads without a unique V-gene family were excluded. A later analysis removed 500 to 600 highly shared, low-generation-probability nucleotide sequences to deal with suspected cross-contamination and a sequencing artifact. A later analysis calculated a clonal expansion index for each public chain from normalized within-repertoire ranks of inferred template counts. In a later analysis, generation probabilities were computed with a VDJ recombination model fitted to out-of-frame rearrangements, and the resulting probabilities were checked against IGoR. In a later analysis, TCR-TCR, TCR-HLA and TCR-CMV co-occurrence was scored with hypergeometric tests, and a repertoire-size bias correction was applied to TCR pairs. A later analysis estimated false discovery rates by permuting HLA or CMV assignments 20 times. In a later analysis, co-occurring TCRs were grouped with DBSCAN, and TCRdist sequence similarity was added when clustering was performed within HLA-allele-positive subsets. Co-occurrence clustering excluded repertoires with fewer than 30,000 or more than 120,000 public chains, plus five with anomalous nucleotide sharing. TCRdb holds this immuneACCESS table with in-frame rearrangements only. Some clones are missing; in checked studies, unresolved V genes explain under half, and the rest has no known cause. That table supplies the V and J calls and clone size; D and trimming were determined from the DNA. The sample records about 84,000 clones, around 66% of which are singletons. Jointly, the top ten make up approximately 16% of the sample.

The specimen sequenced was PBMCs. The TCR sequence derives from a middle-aged woman in good health and CMV-seropositive.

In nucleotides, the sequence is TGTGCCAGCAGCTTGCAGGGGACGATCTATGGCTACACCTTC. It translates to CASSLQGTIYGYTF. The sequence joins TRBV5-6 to TRBJ1-2; perhaps TRBD1 is the D gene, with 6 bases matching. The CDR3 contains 14 residues, cysteine and phenylalanine counted. Just the 42-base CDR3 DNA is kept, in frame starting at base 1. Based on the germline V gene, the CDR1 and CDR2 sequences are SGHDT and YYEEEE. The V end loses 1 base and the J end loses 4 bases, and a stretch of 11 bases separates them.